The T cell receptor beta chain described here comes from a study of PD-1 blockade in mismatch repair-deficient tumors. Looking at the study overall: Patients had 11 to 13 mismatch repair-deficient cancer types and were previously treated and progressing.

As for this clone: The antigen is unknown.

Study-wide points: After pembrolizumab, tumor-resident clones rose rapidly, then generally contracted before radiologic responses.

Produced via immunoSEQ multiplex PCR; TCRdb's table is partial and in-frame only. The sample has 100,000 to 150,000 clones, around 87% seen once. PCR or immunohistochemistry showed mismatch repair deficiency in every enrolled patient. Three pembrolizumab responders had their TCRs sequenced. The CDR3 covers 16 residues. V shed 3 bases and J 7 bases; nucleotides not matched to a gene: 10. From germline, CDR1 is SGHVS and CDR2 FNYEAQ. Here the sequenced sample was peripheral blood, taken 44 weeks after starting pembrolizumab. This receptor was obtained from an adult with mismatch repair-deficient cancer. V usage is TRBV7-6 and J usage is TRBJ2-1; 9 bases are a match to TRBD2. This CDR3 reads CASSFLAGDGINEQFF. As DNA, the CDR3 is TGTGCCAGCAGCTTTTTAGCGGGAGATGGGATTAATGAGCAGTTCTTC.